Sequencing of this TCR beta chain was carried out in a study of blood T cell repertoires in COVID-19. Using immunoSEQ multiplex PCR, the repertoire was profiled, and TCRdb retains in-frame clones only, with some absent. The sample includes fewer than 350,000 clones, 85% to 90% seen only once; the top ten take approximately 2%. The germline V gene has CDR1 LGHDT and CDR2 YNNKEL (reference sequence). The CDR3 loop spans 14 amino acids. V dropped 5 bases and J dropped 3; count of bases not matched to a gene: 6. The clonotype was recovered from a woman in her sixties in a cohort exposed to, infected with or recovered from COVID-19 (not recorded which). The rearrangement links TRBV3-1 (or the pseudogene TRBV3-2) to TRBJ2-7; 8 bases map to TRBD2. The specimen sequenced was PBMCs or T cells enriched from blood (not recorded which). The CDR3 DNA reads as TGTGCCAGCAGCACCCCGGGACTAGGCTACGAGCAGTACTTC. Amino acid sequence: CASSTPGLGYEQYF.